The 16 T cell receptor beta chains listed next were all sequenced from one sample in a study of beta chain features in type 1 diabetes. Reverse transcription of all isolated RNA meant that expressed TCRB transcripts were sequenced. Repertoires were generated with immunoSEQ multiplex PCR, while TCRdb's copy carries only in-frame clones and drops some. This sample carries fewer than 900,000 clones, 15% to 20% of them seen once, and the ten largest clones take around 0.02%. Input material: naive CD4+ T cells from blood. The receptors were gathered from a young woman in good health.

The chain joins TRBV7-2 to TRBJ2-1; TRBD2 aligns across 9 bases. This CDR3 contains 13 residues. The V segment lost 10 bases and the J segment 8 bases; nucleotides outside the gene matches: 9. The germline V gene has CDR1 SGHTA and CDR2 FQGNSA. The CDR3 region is CATSGTLVDEQFF. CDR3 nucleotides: TGTGCCACTAGCGGGACACTAGTCGATGAGCAGTTCTTC.

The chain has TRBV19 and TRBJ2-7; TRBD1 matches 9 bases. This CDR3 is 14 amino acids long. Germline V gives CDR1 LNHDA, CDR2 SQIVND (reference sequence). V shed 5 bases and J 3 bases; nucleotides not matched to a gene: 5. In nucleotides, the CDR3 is TGTGCCAGTAGTTTGGGACAGGGCATCTACGAGCAGTACTTC. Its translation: CASSLGQGIYEQYF.

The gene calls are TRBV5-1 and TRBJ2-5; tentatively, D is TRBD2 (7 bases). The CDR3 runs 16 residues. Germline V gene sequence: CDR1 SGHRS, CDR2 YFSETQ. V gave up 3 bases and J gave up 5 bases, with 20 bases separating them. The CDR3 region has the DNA TGCGCCAGCAGCTCGGGGGGCCGATCATTCGGGGAGACCCAGTACTTC. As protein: CASSSGGRSFGETQYF.

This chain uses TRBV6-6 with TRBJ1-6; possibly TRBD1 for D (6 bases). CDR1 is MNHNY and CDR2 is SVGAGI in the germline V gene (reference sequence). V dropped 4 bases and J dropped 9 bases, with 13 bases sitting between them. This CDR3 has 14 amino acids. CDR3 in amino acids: CASSSLRGGSPLHF. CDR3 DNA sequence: TGTGCCAGCAGTTCATTAAGGGGGGGTTCACCCCTCCACTTT.

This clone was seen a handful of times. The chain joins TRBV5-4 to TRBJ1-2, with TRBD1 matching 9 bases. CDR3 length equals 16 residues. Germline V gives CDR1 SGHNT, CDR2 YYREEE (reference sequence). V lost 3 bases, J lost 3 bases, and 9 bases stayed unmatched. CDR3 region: CASSSHPGQGDYGYTF. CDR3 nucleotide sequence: TGTGCCAGCAGCTCGCATCCGGGACAGGGTGACTATGGCTACACCTTC.

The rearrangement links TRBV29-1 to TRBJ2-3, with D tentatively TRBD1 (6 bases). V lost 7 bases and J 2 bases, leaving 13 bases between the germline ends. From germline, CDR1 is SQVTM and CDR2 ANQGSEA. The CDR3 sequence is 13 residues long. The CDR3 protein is CSGKTGNTDTQYF. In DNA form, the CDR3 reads TGCAGCGGGAAGACAGGTAACACAGATACGCAGTATTTT.

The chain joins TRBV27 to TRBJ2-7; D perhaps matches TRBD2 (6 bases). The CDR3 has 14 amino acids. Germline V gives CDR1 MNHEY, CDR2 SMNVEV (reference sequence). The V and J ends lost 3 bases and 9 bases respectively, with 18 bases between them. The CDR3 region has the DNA TGTGCCAGCAGTTTGGCGGGGCCCTATCTCGCGCAGTACTTC. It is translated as CASSLAGPYLAQYF.

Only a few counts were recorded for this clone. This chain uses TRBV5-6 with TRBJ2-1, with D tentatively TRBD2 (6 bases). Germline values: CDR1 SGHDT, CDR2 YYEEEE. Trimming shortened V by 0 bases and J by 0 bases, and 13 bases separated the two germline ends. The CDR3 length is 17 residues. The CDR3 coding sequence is TGTGCCAGCAGCTTGGCCCGGGGGTCGAGCTCCTACAATGAGCAGTTCTTC. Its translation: CASSLARGSSSYNEQFF.

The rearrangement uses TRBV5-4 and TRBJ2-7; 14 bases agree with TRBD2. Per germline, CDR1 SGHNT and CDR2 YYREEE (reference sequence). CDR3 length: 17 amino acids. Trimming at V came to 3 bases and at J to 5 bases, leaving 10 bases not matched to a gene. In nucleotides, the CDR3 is TGTGCCAGCAGCTACGGGACTAGCGGGAGAATAATACACGAGCAGTACTTC. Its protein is CASSYGTSGRIIHEQYF.

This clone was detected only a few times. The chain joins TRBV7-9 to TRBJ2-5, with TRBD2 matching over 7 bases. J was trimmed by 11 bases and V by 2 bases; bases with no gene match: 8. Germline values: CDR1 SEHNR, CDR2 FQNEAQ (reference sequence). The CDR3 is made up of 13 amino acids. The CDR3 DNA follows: TGTGCCAGCAGCTTATGGGGAGTGCGGGAGCAGTACTTC. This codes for CASSLWGVREQYF.

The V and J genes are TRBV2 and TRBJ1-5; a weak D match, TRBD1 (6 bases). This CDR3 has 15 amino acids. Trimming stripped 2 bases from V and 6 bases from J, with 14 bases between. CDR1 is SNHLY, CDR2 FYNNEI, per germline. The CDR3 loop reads CASSERGDQGQPQHF. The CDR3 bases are TGTGCCAGCAGTGAAAGGGGGGACCAGGGTCAGCCCCAGCATTTT.

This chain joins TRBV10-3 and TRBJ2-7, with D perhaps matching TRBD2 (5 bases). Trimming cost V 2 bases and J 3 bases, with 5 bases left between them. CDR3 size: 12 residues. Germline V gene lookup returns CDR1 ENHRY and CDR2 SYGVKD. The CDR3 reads CAISEGLYEQYF. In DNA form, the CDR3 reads TGTGCCATCAGTGAGGGACTCTACGAGCAGTACTTC.

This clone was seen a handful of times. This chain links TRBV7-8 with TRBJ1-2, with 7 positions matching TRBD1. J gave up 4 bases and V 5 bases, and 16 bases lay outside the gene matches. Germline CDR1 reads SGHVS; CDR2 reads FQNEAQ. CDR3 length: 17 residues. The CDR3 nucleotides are TGTGCCAGCAGCGCAAGGGGAGGGGGCGCCTCGGGCTATGGCTACACCTTC. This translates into CASSARGGGASGYGYTF.

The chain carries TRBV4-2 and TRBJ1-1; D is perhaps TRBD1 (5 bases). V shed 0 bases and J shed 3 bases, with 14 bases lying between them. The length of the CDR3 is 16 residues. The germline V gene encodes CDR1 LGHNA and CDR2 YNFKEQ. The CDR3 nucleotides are TGTGCCAGCAGCCAAGATTGGGACGGGAAACACACTGAAGCTTTCTTT. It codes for CASSQDWDGKHTEAFF.

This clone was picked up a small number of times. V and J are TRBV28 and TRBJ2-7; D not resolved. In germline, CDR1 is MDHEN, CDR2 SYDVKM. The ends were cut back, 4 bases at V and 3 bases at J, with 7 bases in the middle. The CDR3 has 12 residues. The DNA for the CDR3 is TGTGCCAGCAGTTCCCCCGTCTACGAGCAGTACTTC. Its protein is CASSSPVYEQYF. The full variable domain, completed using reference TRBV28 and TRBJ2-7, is DVKVTQSSRYLVKRTGEKVFLECVQDMDHENMFWYRQDPGLGLRLIYFSYDVKMKEKGDIPEGYSVSREKKERFSLILESASTNQTSMYLCASSSPVYEQYFGPGTRLTVT.

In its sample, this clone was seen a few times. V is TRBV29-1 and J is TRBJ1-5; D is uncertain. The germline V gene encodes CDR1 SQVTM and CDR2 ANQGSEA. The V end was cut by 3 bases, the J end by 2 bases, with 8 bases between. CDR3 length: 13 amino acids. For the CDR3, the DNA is TGCAGCGTTGAGGTCGGGGGCAATCAGCCCCAGCATTTT. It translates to CSVEVGGNQPQHF.